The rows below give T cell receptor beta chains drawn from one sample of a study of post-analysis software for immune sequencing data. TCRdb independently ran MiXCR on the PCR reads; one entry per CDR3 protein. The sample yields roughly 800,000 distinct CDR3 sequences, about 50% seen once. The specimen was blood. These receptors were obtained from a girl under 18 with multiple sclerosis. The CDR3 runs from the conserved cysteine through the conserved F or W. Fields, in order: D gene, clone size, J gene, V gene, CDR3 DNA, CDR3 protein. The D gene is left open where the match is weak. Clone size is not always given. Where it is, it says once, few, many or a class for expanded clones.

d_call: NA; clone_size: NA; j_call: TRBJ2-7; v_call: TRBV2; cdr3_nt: TGTGCCAGCAGTGTTCGTGTCACCGGGGGCGAGCAGTACTTC; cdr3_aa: CASSVRVTGGEQYF
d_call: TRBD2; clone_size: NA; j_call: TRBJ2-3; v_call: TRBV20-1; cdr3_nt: TGCAGTGCTAGTCCGCGGGAGGGCGGAGATACGCAGTATTTT; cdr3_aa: CSASPREGGDTQYF
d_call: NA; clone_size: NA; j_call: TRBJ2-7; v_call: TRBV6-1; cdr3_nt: TGTGCCAGCGGCTTACTAAGCTCCTACGAGCAGTACTTC; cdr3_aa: CASGLLSSYEQYF
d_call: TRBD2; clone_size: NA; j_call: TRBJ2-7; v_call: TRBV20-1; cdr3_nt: TGCAGTGCTAGAGGGACTAGCGGACTGTACGAGCAGTACTTC; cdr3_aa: CSARGTSGLYEQYF
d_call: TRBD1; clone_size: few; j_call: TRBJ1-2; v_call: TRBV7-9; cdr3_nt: TGTGCCAGCAGCACAGGGGGAAGTGGCTACACCTTC; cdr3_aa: CASSTGGSGYTF
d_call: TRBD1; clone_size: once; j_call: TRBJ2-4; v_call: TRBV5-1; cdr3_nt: TGCGCCAGCAGCTACGGACAGGGGGCCTACGAGCAGGACTTC; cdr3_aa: CASSYGQGAYEQDF
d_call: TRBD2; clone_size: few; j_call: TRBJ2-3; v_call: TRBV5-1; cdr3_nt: TGCGCCAGCAGCTCTCGCGGGACTAGCGGGAGCACAGATACGCAGTATTTT; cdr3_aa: CASSSRGTSGSTDTQYF
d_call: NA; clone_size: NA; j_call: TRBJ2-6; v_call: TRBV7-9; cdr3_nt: TGTGCCAGCAGCTTAGTCGACAGCTCTGGGGCCAACGTCCTGACTTTC; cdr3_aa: CASSLVDSSGANVLTF
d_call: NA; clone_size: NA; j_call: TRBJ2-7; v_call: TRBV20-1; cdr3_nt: TGCAGTGCCACCGGAAACAGGGAACGCTCCTACGAGCAGTACTTC; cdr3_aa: CSATGNRERSYEQYF
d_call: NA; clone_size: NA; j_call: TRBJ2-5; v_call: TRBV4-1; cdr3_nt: TGCGCCGGCAGCCAAGATACCAGTAGAGAGACCCAGTACTTC; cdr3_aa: CAGSQDTSRETQYF
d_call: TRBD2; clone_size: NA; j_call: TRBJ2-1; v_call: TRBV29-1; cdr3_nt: TGCAGCGTTGGGACAGCTGGACGGACTAGCGGGGTCTCCTACAATGAGCAGTTCTTC; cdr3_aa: CSVGTAGRTSGVSYNEQFF
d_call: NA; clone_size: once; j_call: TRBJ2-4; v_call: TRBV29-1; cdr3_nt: TGCAGCGCTGGTCAGGTGGACATTCAGTACTTC; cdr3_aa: CSAGQVDIQYF
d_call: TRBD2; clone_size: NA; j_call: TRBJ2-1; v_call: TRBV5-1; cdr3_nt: TGCGCCAGCAGCGGGGTGACTAGCGGGAGTTGGTCCTACAATGAGCAGTTCTTC; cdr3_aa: CASSGVTSGSWSYNEQFF
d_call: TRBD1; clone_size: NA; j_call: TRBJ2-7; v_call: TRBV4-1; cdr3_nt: TGCGCCAGCAGCCAAGGTGCAGGGGGCGGTTTCGAGCAGTACTTC; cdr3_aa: CASSQGAGGGFEQYF
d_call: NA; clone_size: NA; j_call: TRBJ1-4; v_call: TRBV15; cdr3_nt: TGTGCCACCTCAGCATCAGAAGGTACTGAAAAACTGTTTTTT; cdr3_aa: CATSASEGTEKLFF
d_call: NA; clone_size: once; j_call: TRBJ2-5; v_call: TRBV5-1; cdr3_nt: TGCGCCAGCAGCGAAACAAGCAGGGAAGAGACCCAGTACTTC; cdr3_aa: CASSETSREETQYF
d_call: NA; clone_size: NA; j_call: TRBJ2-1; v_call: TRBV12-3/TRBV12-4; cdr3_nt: TGTGCCAGCAGTCACGGGATGTACAATGAGCAGTTCTTC; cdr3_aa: CASSHGMYNEQFF
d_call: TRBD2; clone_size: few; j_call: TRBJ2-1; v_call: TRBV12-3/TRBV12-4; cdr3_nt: TGTGCCAGCAGTTCGCCCCGAAGACTAGCGGCAAACAATGAGCAGTTCTTC; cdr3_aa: CASSSPRRLAANNEQFF
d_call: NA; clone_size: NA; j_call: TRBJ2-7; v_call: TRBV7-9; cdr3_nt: TGTGCCAGCAGTGGACAGCTTGGAGGATACGAGCAGTACTTC; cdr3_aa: CASSGQLGGYEQYF
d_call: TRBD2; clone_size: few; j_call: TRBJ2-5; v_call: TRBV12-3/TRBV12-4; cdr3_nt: TGTGCCAGCAGTCCCGGGGGAGCGGGGAACCAAGAGACCCAGTACTTC; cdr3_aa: CASSPGGAGNQETQYF
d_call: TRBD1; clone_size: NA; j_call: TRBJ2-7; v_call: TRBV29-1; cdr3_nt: TGCAGCGTTGGCGGGACAGGCGGGCGTATGGAGCAGTACTTC; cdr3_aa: CSVGGTGGRMEQYF
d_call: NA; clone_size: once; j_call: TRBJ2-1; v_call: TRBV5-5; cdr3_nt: TGTGCCAGCAGTTTCCCTACCTCCGGGACCGCCTACAATGAGCAGTTCTTC; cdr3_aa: CASSFPTSGTAYNEQFF
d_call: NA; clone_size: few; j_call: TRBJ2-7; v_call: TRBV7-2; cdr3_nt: TGTGCCAGCAGATTGGGACCCTACGAGCAGTACTTC; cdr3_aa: CASRLGPYEQYF
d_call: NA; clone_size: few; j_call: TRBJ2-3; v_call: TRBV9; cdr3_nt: TGTGCCAGCAGTGGACTCGCTGGAGGCACAGATACGCAGTATTTT; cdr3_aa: CASSGLAGGTDTQYF
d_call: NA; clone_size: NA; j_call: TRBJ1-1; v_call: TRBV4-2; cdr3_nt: TGTGCCAGCAGCCCGGCCGGGGGCGTAACAGGGTCCCTGAACACTGAAGCTTTCTTT; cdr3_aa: CASSPAGGVTGSLNTEAFF
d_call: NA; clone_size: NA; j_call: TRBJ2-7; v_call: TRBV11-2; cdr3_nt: TGTGCCAGCAGCTTGTCGGGGGTGGGCCCGAACGAGCAGTACTTC; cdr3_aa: CASSLSGVGPNEQYF
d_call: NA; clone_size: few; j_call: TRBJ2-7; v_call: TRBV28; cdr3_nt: TGTGCCAGCTTACGACAGGTTGGGGCCTACGAGCAGTACTTC; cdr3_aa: CASLRQVGAYEQYF
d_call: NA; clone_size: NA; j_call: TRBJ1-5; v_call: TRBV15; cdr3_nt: TGTGCCACCAGCAGAGCTAATCAGCCCCAGCATTTT; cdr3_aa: CATSRANQPQHF
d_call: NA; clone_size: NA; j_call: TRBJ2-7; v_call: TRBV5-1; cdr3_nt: TGCGCCAGCAGCTTGGCCGGGCCGGGGAACTCCTACGAGCAGTACTTC; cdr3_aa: CASSLAGPGNSYEQYF
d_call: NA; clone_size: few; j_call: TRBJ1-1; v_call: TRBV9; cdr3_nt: TGTGCCAGCAGCGCCCGTTTCAACACTGAAGCTTTCTTT; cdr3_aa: CASSARFNTEAFF
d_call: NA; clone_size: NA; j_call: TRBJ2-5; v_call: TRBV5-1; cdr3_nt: TGCGCCAGCAGCTTGCCTGGCCAGTCAATTCAAGAGACCCAGTACTTC; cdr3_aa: CASSLPGQSIQETQYF
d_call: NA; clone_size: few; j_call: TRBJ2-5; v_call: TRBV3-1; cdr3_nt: TGTGCCAGCAGCCAAGTGGCGGGACGAAAAGAGACCCAGTACTTC; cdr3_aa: CASSQVAGRKETQYF
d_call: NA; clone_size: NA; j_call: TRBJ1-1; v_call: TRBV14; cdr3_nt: TGTGCCAGCAGCCTCAGGTTACCCAGCGAGAACACTGAAGCTTTCTTT; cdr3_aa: CASSLRLPSENTEAFF
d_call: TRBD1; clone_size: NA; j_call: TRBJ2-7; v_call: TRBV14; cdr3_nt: TGTGCCAGCAGCCAGGGGACAGCCGGTTTTTCGAGGGCCCAGTACTTC; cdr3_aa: CASSQGTAGFSRAQYF
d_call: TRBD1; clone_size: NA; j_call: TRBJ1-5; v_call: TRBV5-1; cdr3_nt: TGCGCCAGCAGCCCGACAGGGGACGGTCAGCCCCAGCATTTT; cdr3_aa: CASSPTGDGQPQHF
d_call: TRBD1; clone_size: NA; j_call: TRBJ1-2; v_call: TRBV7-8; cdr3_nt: TGTGCCAGCAGCTTAGGAGGGGGACAGAAGACCTATGGCTACACCTTC; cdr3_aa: CASSLGGGQKTYGYTF
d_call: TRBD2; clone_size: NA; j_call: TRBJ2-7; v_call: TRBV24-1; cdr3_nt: TGTGCCACCAGTGATTCGCGGACTAGCGGGGGTCTTCAGTACTTC; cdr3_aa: CATSDSRTSGGLQYF
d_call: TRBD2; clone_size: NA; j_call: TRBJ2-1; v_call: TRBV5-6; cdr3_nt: TGTGCCAGCAGCTCCTTAGCGGGAGACTCCTACAATGAGCAGTTCTTC; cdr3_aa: CASSSLAGDSYNEQFF
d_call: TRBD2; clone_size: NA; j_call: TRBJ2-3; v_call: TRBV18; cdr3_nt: TGTGCCAGCTCACCCGTAGGCGGGGGGAAGACAGATACGCAGTATTTT; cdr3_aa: CASSPVGGGKTDTQYF
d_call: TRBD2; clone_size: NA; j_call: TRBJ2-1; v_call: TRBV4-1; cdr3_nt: TGCGCCAGCAGCCAAGATGTTGGACTAGGGTCGTACAATGAGCAGTTCTTC; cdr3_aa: CASSQDVGLGSYNEQFF
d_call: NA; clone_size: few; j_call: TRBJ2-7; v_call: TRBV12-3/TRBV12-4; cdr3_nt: TGTGCCAGCAGTCCGGGGACCGAATACGAGCAGTACTTC; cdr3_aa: CASSPGTEYEQYF
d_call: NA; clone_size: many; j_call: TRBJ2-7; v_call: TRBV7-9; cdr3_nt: TGTGCCAGCAGCTTCGACGGGTACGAGCAGTACTTC; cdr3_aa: CASSFDGYEQYF